This T cell receptor beta chain was sequenced for a study of T-cell reconstitution after alpha-beta-depleted transplantation in children. It was with unique molecular identifiers that the TCRbeta library was prepared. TCRdb itself ran the PCR reads through MiXCR, one entry per CDR3 protein. Altogether hundreds of thousands of distinct CDR3 sequences are present, roughly an eighth being singletons, with the ten largest covering around 6%. This clonotype was detected only a few times. The sequence was collected from a human donor who donated a stem cell graft to a child with combined immunodeficiency. The specimen comprised PBMCs from the stem cell graft donor, sampled from the stem cell graft.

CDR3 DNA: TGCGCCAGCAGCCAGGCTGTTAATGAAAAACTGTTTTTT. It encodes CASSQAVNEKLFF. This chain joins TRBV5-1 and TRBJ1-4; the D is unclear. The CDR3 length is 13 residues. Between the trimmed V and J ends, which lost 4 bases and 4 bases, there was a span of 8 bases. Per germline, CDR1 SGHRS and CDR2 YFSETQ.